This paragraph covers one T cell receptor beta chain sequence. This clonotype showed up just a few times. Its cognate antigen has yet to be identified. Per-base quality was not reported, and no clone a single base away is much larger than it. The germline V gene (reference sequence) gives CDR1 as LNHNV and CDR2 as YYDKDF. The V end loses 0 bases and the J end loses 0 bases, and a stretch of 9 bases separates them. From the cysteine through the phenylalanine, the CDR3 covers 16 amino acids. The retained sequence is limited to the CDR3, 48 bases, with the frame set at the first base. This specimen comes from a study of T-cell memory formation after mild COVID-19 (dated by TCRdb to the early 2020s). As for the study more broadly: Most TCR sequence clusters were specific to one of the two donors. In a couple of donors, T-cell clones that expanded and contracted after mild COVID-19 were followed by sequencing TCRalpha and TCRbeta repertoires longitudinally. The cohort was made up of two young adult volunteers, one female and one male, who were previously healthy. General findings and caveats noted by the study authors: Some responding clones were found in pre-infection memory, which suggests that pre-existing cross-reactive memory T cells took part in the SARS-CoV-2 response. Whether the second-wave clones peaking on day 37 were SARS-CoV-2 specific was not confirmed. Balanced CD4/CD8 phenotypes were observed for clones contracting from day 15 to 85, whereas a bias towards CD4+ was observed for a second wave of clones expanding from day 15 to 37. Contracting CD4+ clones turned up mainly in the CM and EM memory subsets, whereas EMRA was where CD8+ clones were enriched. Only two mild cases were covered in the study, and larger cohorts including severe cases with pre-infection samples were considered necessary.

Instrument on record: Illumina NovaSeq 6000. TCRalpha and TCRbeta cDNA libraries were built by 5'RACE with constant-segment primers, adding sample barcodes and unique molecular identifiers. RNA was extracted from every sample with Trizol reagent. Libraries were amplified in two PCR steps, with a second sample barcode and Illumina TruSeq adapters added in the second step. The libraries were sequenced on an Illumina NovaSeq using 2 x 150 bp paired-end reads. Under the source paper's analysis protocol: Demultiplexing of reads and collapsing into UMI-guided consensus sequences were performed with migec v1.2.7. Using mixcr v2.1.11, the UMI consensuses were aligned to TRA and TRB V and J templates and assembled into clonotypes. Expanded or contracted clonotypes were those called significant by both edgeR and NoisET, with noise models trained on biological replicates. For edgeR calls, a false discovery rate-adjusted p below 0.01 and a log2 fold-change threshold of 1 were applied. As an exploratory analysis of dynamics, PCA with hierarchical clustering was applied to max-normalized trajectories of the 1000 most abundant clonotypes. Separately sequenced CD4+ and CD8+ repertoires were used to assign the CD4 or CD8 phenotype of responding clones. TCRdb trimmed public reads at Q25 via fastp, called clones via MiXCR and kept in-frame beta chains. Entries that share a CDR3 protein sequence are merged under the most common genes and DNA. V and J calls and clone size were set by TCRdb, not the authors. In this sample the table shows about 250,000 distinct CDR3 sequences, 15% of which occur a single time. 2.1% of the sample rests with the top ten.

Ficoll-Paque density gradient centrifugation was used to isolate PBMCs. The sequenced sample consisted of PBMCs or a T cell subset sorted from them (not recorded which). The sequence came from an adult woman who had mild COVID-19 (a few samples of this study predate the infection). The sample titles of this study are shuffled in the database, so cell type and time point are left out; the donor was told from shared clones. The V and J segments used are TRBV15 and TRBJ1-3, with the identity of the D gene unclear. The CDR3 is CATSRDGLLSGNTIYF. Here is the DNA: TGTGCCACCAGCAGAGATGGGCTCCTCTCTGGAAACACCATATATTTT.